The 7 T cell receptor beta chains presented below share a single source sample, sequenced in a study of blood T cell repertoires in COVID-19. Measured with immunoSEQ multiplex PCR; TCRdb has only the in-frame clones, and not every one. The sample carries approximately 250,000 clones, about 85% recorded once. The sequencing input was peripheral blood. Receptors originate from a man aged 55 to 69 with acute or convalescent COVID-19.

The chain links TRBV7-9 to TRBJ2-7; D unclear. This CDR3 has 17 residues. The germline CDR1 and CDR2 sequences are SEHNR and FQNEAQ (reference sequence). The V end lost 4 bases, the J end lost 0 bases, and 19 bases lay between the germline ends. DNA of the CDR3: TGTGCCAGCAGCTCCCCCAGAGGAATGTTTAGCTCCTACGAGCAGTACTTC. It encodes CASSSPRGMFSSYEQYF.

V is TRBV5-1 and J is TRBJ2-1; 7 nucleotides align to TRBD1. Trimming took 0 bases from V and 8 from J; bases not matched to a gene: 11. The CDR3 sequence is 16 residues long. CDR1 SGHRS and CDR2 YFSETQ come from the germline V gene. The CDR3 coding sequence is TGCGCCAGCAGCTTGGGGCTAGGGGGCGCCCGGGATGAGCAGTTCTTC. Its protein product is CASSLGLGGARDEQFF. The full variable domain, with the rest looked up from reference TRBV5-1 and TRBJ2-1, is KAGVTQTPRYLIKTRGQQVTLSCSPISGHRSVSWYQQTPGQGLQFLFEYFSETQRNKGNFPGRFSGRQFSNSRSEMNVSTLELGDSALYLCASSLGLGGARDEQFFGPGTRLTVL.

The CDR3 bases are TGTGCCAGCAGTAAGGGACTAGCGGCCGGGGATGAGCAGTTCTTC. Protein: CASSKGLAAGDEQFF. The genes are TRBV2 and TRBJ2-1; 11 bases agree with TRBD2. CDR1 and CDR2 from the germline V gene are SNHLY and FYNNEI. V trimming: 5 bases; J trimming: 8 bases; junction bases outside the gene matches: 8. The CDR3 is 15 amino acids. Full variable domain (outside the CDR3, taken from reference TRBV2 and TRBJ2-1): EPEVTQTPSHQVTQMGQEVILRCVPISNHLYFYWYRQILGQKVEFLVSFYNNEISEKSEIFDDQFSVERPDGSNFTLKIRSTKLEDSAMYFCASSKGLAAGDEQFFGPGTRLTVL.

This clone was counted between two and nine times. The rearrangement links TRBV3-1 (or the pseudogene TRBV3-2) to TRBJ2-7, with unresolved D. The CDR3 loop spans 15 amino acids. Trimming cost V 1 base and J 5 bases, with 15 bases left between them. The germline CDR1 and CDR2 sequences are LGHDT and YNNKEL (reference sequence). The CDR3 loop is CASSQGPLERHEQYF. DNA for the CDR3: TGTGCCAGCAGCCAAGGTCCCCTAGAACGGCACGAGCAGTACTTC.

This clone was seen a single time. The chain joins TRBV5-8 to TRBJ1-3, with TRBD1 matching over 12 bases. CDR1 is SGHTS and CDR2 is YDEGEE in the germline V gene. Trimming removed 3 bases from V and 0 bases from J; junction bases left unmatched: 4. The CDR3 sequence is 17 residues long. In DNA, the CDR3 is TGTGCCAGCAGCTCCGGGACAGGGGGCTTCTCTGGAAACACCATATATTTT. It encodes CASSSGTGGFSGNTIYF.

The rearrangement uses TRBV5-1 and TRBJ1-1; D gene unclear. Germline V gene data show CDR1 as SGHRS and CDR2 as YFSETQ. The CDR3 length is 11 residues. The V end lost 7 bases, the J end lost 1 base, and 5 bases lay between the germline ends. The CDR3 nucleotides read TGCGCCAGCCGCGGGAACACTGAAGCTTTCTTT. Translation: CASRGNTEAFF.

V and J are TRBV29-1 and TRBJ1-1; the match to TRBD1 covers 8 bases. CDR1 SQVTM and CDR2 ANQGSEA come from the germline V gene. The CDR3 sequence is 13 residues long. The junction had 5 bases not matched to a gene; V was cut back by 7 bases and J by 1 base. This CDR3 is CSGRTGKNTEAFF. The CDR3 coding sequence is TGCAGCGGGCGGACAGGGAAGAACACTGAAGCTTTCTTT.